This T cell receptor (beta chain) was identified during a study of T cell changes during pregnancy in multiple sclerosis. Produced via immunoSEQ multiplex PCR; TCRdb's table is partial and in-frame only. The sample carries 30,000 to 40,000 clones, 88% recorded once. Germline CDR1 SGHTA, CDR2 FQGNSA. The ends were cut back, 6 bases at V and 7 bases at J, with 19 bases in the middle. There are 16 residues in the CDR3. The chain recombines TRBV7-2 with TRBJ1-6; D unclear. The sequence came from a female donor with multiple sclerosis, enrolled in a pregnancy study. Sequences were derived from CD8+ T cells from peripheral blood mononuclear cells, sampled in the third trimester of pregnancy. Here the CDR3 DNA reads TGTGCCAGCAGTTTGGAGGGTCCTCTAACCAATTCACCCCTCCACTTT. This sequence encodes CASSLEGPLTNSPLHF.